This TCR beta chain was obtained from a study of cytomegalovirus exposure and HLA in healthy donors (dated by TCRdb to the late 2010s). Background for the entire study: An earlier analysis of approximately 600 of the donors reported about 250 Gb of sequence data and around 110 million unique TCR beta sequences from 150 million to 200 million T cells. Every discovery cohort repertoire had been produced on one sequencing platform. Typing coverage varied by locus: about 620-640 donors for A, B, C, DRB1 and DQB1; 500 to 550 for DQA1; about 570 for DPA1; 400 to 480 for DPB1. Because of strong linkage in the cohort, roughly five DR-DQ haplotypes were treated as single units for association and clustering. Both class I and class II loci were covered by HLA typing, at four-digit resolution. Donor age, sex, ethnicity and CMV serostatus were collected together with the repertoire data. The study profiled the T cell repertoires of hundreds of subjects by immunosequencing and related them to cytomegalovirus serostatus. The later analysis used no new phenotypic data to find candidate immune exposures, relying instead on TCR beta sequences and their occurrence across donors. Across approximately 400 genotyped donors of the cohort, an average of about 220,000 unique TCR beta nucleotide sequences per donor were sequenced, and approximately 17% of those sequences were non-productive. The aim of the study was to test whether cataloging public T cell receptors could identify signatures of past pathogen exposure. Besides the first cohort of under 700 subjects, a separate validation cohort made up of roughly 120 different subjects was used. A later analysis re-examined previously published TCR beta repertoires from over 500 donors and added high-resolution HLA genotyping to investigate patterns of TCR occurrence. To decide whether each TCR beta V gene segment behaved as functional or pseudogenic, an earlier analysis of fewer than 750 of the donors relied on high-throughput TCR beta sequencing. An early release that covered more than 550 HLA-typed donors contained approximately 300 gigabases of sequencing data and tens of millions of unique TCR sequences. Of the 398 genotyped donors, around 81% fell in the genetic ancestry cluster associated with self-reported Caucasian donors. High-throughput TCR immunosequencing, statistical association of individual TCRs with disease status, and machine learning were combined to predict cytomegalovirus infection status. Genome-wide SNP genotypes for about 65% of the 666 donors were used in a later genetic analysis, which treated that subset as a discovery cohort. Overall results and qualifications from the work: The study listed 170 or so TCR beta chains as associated with cytomegalovirus. The classifier was reported to diagnose cytomegalovirus status with high specificity and sensitivity in both the original cohort and the validation cohort. In vitro tests confirmed that a few of the cytomegalovirus-associated TCR beta chains recognize cytomegalovirus antigens. Most TCR sequences were observed very rarely across donors, whereas some public TCRs were present in many individuals. The presence/absence analyses assumed that sequencing depth was roughly uniform across donors, and that assumption may not be true. A later genetic analysis associated a missense DCLRE1C variant with V-gene and J-gene trimming of TCR beta chains, and an independent cohort replicated the association. Because HLA typing was unavailable for some donors at each locus, only the typed subset was used in association tests. A group of highly shared sequence variants was considered likely to be a technical artifact of the sequencing pipeline. In this cohort, only TCR beta chains were sequenced, and detectable features were limited by the absence of alpha or paired-chain data. According to the authors, the approach could potentially be generalized to other disease states and immunological phenotypes. An earlier analysis of several hundred of the donors showed that most TCR beta V segments appeared in productive rearrangements either about 90% or about 30% of the time, which broadly matched IMGT annotations. According to a later analysis, most CMV-associated TCR beta chains appeared to be HLA-restricted, and the HLA associations seemed to be driven largely by CMV exposure. According to a later genetic analysis, donors in an Asian-associated ancestry cluster had fewer N-insertions in productive TCRs than the approximately 630-donor mean. Specific HLA alleles were associated with 18,000 or so TCR beta sequences at a false discovery rate of 0.05 in a later analysis. A later analysis found that HLA-associated TCR beta chains were more clonally expanded and had lower generation probabilities than equally common non-associated chains. A later analysis found that TCR association rates varied across HLA loci, with DRB1 alleles showing the most associated TCRs and HLA-C alleles the fewest. Correlated functional status among segregating V segments might be attributable to linkage disequilibrium, but an unknown experimental factor could not be ruled out. Assigning TCR associations to individual alleles was difficult when HLA alleles, especially DR and DQ, strongly co-occurred. Several of the top co-occurrence clusters appeared to be linked to parvovirus B19, influenza, CMV and Epstein-Barr virus, according to a later analysis. CMV serostatus was the only immune exposure information available for the cohort. A further reported finding was that TCR beta sequences accurately predicted the HLA-A and HLA-B alleles for most subjects in the first cohort. Seventeen rarely observed V segments, including chromosome 9 orphons, were excluded from the earlier analysis of almost 600 of the donors because counts were too low.

In total, around 600 healthy bone marrow donors made up the cohort. At the time of sampling, all cohort members were nominally healthy, though unrecorded immune exposures were likely present. The donor was CMV seropositive and was included in the group of 250 to 300 seropositive cohort members. Every donor gave a peripheral blood sample, and the peripheral blood mononuclear cells from that sample were used for TCR beta sequencing. Genomic DNA was extracted from the blood cell samples with the Qiagen DNeasy Blood Extraction Kit. This clone has only a few counts. The antigen it recognizes is unknown. Base qualities are missing; no much larger clone stands one base away. Libraries were made using the immunoSEQ multiplex PCR assay. For the multiplex PCR, a mixture combining 60 forward primers for TCR Vbeta segments and 13 reverse primers for TCR Jbeta segments was used. Amplification of the CDR3 region of rearranged TCR beta genes was performed with a multiplex PCR assay on genomic DNA. The Illumina HiSeq System was used to sequence the amplified TCR beta libraries as 87-base-pair reads. For the original study's pipeline: Across the 670 or so repertoires, a later analysis counted tens of millions of unique TCR beta chains, 8.5 million to 12 million of which were shared by at least two donors. Raw reads were error-corrected and collapsed into unique sequences by a nearest-neighbor algorithm in which closely related sequences were merged to remove PCR and sequencing errors. V, D and J gene segments were assigned by aligning CDR3 sequences to IMGT reference sequences. For a sequence to be retained, a match of at least six nucleotides to both a V gene segment and a J gene segment was required. A rearrangement was called productive if the CDR3 had no stop codons and remained in frame with V and J, and every other rearrangement was called non-productive. CDR3 was defined by IMGT convention, running from the second conserved V-encoded cysteine to the conserved J-encoded phenylalanine. Sequences without an unambiguous match to a single V gene segment were excluded from the earlier analysis of 500 to 700 of the donors. An earlier analysis of fewer than 750 of the donors classified V segments as functional when productive rearrangements were above 56.7% and as segregating when the standard deviation between donors was above 5%. A statistical classification framework was developed to diagnose cytomegalovirus status using the catalog of TCR beta chain sequences. In a later analysis, V and J genes were assigned by comparing TCR nucleotide sequences against IMGT/GENE-DB human TR gene sequences. The TCRdist pipeline was used in a later analysis to assign CDR3 sequences and most-parsimonious VDJ recombination scenarios. In a later analysis, each TCR beta chain was defined by its CDR3 amino acid sequence together with its V-gene family, and reads without a unique V-gene family were excluded. A later analysis removed 592 highly shared, low-generation-probability nucleotide sequences to deal with suspected cross-contamination and a sequencing artifact. In a later analysis, a clonal expansion index for each public chain was calculated from normalized within-repertoire ranks of inferred template counts. In a later analysis, generation probabilities were computed using a VDJ recombination model fitted to out-of-frame rearrangements, and the results were checked against IGoR. A later analysis scored TCR-TCR, TCR-HLA and TCR-CMV co-occurrence with hypergeometric tests, applying a repertoire-size bias correction to TCR pairs. In a later analysis, false discovery rates were estimated by permuting HLA or CMV assignments 20 times. In a later analysis, co-occurring TCRs were grouped using DBSCAN, with TCRdist sequence similarity added in when clustering inside HLA-allele-positive subsets. Repertoires with fewer than 30,000 or more than 120,000 public chains were left out of co-occurrence clustering, as were roughly five repertoires with anomalous nucleotide sharing. Not all clones reach the TCRdb copy of this immuneACCESS table, which keeps in-frame sequences only. Checked studies attribute under half of the gap to unresolved V genes and leave the rest unexplained. V, J and clone size are taken as reported in that table, and D and trimming were inferred from the DNA itself. This sample lists 120,000 or so clones; 60% to 85% were detected once. 2.5% to 3% of the sample is in the top ten clones.

The clonotype was recovered from a woman between 55 and 75 years old in good health and CMV-seropositive. Source material: PBMCs.

The DNA sequence is given as TGTGCCAGCAGCTTAGGGCTAGCGGGAGGGGACTACCAAGAGACCCAGTACTTC. The encoded protein is CASSLGLAGGDYQETQYF. The sequence is built from TRBV7-9 and TRBJ2-5; 12 junctional bases match TRBD2. Trimming removed 1 base from V and 0 bases from J; the gene matches leave 6 bases unexplained. Counted from cysteine to phenylalanine, this CDR3 has 18 amino acids. CDR3 DNA only is kept here, 54 bases in frame from base 1. CDR1 and CDR2 are read off the germline V gene (reference sequence) as SEHNR and FQNEAQ.